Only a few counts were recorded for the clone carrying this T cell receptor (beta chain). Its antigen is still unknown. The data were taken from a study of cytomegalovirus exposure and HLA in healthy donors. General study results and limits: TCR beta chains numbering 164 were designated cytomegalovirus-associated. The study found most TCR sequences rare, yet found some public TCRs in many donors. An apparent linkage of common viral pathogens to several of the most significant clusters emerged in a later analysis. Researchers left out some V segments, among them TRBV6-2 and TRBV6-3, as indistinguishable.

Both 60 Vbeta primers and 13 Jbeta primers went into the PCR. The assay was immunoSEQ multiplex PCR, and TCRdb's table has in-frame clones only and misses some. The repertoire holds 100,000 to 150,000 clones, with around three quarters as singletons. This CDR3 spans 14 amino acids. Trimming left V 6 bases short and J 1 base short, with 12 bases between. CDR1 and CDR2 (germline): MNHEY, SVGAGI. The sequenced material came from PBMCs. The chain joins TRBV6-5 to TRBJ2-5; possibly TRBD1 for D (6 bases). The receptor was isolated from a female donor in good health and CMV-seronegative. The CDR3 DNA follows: TGTGCCAGCAGACATCAGGGGATCCAAGAGACCCAGTACTTC. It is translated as CASRHQGIQETQYF.